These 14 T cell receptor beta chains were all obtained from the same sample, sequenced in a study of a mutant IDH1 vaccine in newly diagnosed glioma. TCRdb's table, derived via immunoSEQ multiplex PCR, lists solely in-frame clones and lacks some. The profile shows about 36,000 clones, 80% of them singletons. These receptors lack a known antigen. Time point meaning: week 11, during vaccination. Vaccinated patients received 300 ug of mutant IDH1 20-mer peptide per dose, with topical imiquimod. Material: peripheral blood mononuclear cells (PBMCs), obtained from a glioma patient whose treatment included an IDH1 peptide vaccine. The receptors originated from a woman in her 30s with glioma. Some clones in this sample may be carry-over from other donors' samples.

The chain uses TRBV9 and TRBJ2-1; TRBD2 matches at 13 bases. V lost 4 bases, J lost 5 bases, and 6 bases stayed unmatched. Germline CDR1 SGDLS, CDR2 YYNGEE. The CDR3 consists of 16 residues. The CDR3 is CASSPYGTSGNNEQFF. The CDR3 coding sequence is TGTGCCAGCAGCCCCTACGGGACTAGCGGGAACAATGAGCAGTTCTTC.

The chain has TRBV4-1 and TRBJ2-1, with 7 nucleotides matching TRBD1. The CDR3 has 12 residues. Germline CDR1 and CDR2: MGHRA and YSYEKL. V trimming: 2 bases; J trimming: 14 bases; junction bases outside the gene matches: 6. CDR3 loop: CASSQMGQIKFF. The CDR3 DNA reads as TGCGCCAGCAGCCAAATGGGACAGATTAAGTTCTTC.

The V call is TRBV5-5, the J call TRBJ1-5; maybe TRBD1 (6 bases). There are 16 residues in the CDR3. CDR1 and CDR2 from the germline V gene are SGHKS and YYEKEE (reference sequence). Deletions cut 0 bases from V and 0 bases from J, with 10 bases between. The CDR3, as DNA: TGTGCCAGCAGCTTGGGGTCAGGGGATAGCAATCAGCCCCAGCATTTT. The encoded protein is CASSLGSGDSNQPQHF.

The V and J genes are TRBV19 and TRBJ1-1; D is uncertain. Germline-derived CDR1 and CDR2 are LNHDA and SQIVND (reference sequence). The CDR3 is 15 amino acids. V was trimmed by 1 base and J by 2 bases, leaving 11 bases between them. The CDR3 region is CASSIGVLVNTEAFF. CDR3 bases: TGTGCCAGTAGTATAGGGGTGTTAGTAAACACTGAAGCTTTCTTT. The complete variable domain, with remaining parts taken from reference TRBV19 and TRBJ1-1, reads DGGITQSPKYLFRKEGQNVTLSCEQNLNHDAMYWYRQDPGQGLRLIYYSQIVNDFQKGDIAEGYSVSREKKESFPLTVTSAQKNPTAFYLCASSIGVLVNTEAFFGQGTRLTVV.

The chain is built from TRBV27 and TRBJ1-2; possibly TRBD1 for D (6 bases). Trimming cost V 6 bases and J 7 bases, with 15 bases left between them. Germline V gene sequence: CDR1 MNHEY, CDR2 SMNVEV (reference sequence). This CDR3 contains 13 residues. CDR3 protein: CASRRDTGTGYTF. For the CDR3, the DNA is TGTGCCAGCAGGCGCGACACAGGGACTGGCTACACCTTC.

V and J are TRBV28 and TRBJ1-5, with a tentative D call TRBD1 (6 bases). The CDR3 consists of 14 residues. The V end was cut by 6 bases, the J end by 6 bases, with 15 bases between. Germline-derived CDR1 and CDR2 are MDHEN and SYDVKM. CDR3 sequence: CASSVPGHFQPQHF. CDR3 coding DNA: TGTGCCAGCAGCGTCCCGGGACATTTTCAGCCCCAGCATTTT.

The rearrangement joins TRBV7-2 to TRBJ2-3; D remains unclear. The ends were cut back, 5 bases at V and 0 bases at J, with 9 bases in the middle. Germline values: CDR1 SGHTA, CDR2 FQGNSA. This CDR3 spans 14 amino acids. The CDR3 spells CASSQVGSTDTQYF. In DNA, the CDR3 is TGTGCCAGCAGCCAGGTCGGGAGCACAGATACGCAGTATTTT.

Here the CDR3 reads CASTRGEYSDTQYF. In DNA, the CDR3 is TGTGCCAGCACCCGTGGAGAGTATTCAGATACGCAGTATTTT. The chain carries TRBV25-1 and TRBJ2-3; D is unresolved. Trimming pared 7 bases from V and 4 bases from J, leaving 15 bases between. This CDR3 is built from 14 residues. Germline V gene sequence: CDR1 MGHDK, CDR2 SYGVNS.

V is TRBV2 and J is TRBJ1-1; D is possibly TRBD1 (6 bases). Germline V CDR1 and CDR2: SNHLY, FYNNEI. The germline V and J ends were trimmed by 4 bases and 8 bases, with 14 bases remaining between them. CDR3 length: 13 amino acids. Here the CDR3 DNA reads TGTGCCAGCAGTGTTCTTAAGGGGACAGAAGCTTTCTTT. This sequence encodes CASSVLKGTEAFF.

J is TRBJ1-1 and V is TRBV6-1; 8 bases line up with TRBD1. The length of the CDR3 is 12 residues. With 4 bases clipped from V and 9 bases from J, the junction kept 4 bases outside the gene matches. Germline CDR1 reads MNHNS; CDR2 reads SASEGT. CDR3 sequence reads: CASSVLRGQAFF. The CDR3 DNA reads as TGTGCCAGCAGTGTCCTCAGGGGGCAAGCTTTCTTT.

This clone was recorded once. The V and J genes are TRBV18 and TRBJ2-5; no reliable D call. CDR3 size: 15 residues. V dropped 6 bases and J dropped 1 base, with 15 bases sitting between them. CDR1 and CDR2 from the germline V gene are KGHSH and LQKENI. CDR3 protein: CASSTAQSAQETQYF. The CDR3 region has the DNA TGTGCCAGCTCCACCGCCCAGTCCGCCCAAGAGACCCAGTACTTC.

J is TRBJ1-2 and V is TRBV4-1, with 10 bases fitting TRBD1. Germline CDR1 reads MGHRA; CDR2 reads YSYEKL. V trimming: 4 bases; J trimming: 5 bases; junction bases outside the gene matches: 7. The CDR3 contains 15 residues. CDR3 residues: CASSRRDRGGYGYTF. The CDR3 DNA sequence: TGCGCCAGCAGCCGCCGGGACAGGGGAGGGTATGGCTACACCTTC.

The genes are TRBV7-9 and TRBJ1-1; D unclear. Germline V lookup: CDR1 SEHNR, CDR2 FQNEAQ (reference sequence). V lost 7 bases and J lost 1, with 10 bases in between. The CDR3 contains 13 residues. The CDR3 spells CASTLNPNTEAFF. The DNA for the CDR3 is TGTGCCAGCACCCTTAACCCGAACACTGAAGCTTTCTTT.

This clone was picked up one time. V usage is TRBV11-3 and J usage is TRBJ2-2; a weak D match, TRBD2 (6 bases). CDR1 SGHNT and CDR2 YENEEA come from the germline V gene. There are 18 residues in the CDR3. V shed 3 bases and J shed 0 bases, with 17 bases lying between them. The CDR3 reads CASSFRGPGTPNTGELFF. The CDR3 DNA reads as TGTGCCAGCAGCTTCCGGGGACCGGGGACTCCGAACACCGGGGAGCTGTTTTTT.